The source of this T cell receptor (beta chain) is a study of vaccination effects on CD4 cells after COVID-19. Profiling relied on immunoSEQ multiplex PCR, and the TCRdb table lists in-frame clones only, not all of them. The data show just under 60,000 clones, around four fifths seen once. V lost 5 bases, J lost 4 bases, and 17 bases lay in between. Germline V CDR1 and CDR2: MNHNS, SASEGT. This CDR3 spans 15 amino acids. ViraFEST expansion of antigen-specific CD4+ T cells with viral peptide pools preceded sequencing. It was after approximately 11 days of culture that CD4+ T cells were isolated. Each participant was administered two doses of either the BNT162b2 or the mRNA-1273 vaccine. Regarding this clone: Its antigen remains unknown.

This chain links TRBV6-1 with TRBJ1-2, with D maybe TRBD1 (5 bases). This TCR was sampled from a human donor who received a COVID-19 vaccine. This specimen consisted of CD4+ T cells from PBMCs cultured with HCoV-OC43 spike peptides, obtained after COVID-19 vaccination. Subset: HCoV-OC43 spike overlapping peptide pool stimulation. CDR3: CASSNRAGNGYGYTF. The CDR3, as DNA: TGTGCCAGCAGTAATAGGGCAGGGAATGGCTATGGCTACACCTTC.